This TCR beta chain was documented in a study of cytotoxic CD8 clonotypes in ibrutinib-treated CLL. Study results and limitations: Contraction or stability on treatment was seen for public clonotypes, which were uncommon.

TCRdb keeps only in-frame clones here, not all; method: immunoSEQ multiplex PCR. The repertoire holds tens of thousands of clones, with roughly 72% as singletons. As to this clone: No antigen is known for it.

Germline V gene sequence: CDR1 SNHLY, CDR2 FYNNEI. V lost 11 bases, J lost 3 bases, and 4 bases stayed unmatched. The length of the CDR3 is 12 residues. The rearrangement links TRBV2 to TRBJ2-5; TRBD2 matches at 9 bases. The source was PBMCs, collected before ibrutinib treatment. The origin of this receptor is a human donor with chronic lymphocytic leukemia. CDR3 DNA: TGTGCCGGGGGACTAGCAGAAGAGACCCAGTACTTC. As protein: CAGGLAEETQYF.